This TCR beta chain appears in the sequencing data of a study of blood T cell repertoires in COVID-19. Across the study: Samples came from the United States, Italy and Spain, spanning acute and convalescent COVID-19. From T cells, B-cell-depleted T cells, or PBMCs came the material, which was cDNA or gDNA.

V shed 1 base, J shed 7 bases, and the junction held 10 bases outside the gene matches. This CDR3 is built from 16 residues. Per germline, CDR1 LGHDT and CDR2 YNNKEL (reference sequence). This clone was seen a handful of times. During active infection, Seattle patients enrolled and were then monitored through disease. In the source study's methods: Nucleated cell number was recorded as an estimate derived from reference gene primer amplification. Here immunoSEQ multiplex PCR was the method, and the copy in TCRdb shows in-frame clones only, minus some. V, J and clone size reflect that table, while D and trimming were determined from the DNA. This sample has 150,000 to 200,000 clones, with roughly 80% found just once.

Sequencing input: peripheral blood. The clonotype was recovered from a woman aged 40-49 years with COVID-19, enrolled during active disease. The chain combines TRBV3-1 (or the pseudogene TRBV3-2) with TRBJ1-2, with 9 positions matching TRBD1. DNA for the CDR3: TGTGCCAGCAGCCAAGTCCGAAGAGGGACAGGGACTGGCTACACCTTC. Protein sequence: CASSQVRRGTGTGYTF.